This T cell receptor (beta chain) was sequenced for a study of T cell responses to AZD1222 COVID-19 vaccine. The study's findings and limits: Vaccine-related CD4 TCRs covered spike, predominating at 160-218 and 743-854. The donor group comprised mostly white British people and more females; the analysis possibly underestimated clonal diversity. Repertoires were sampled only after the peak T cell response. Baseline testing showed seropositivity in only 5 or 6 AZD1222 recipients.

Notes on this clone: What it binds is not known.

Profiled with immunoSEQ multiplex PCR; TCRdb holds only in-frame clones, not every one. The sample contains about 140,000 clones, around 94% of which appear only once. This CDR3 comprises 15 residues. Source: peripheral blood, taken after recovery from COVID-19. V gene TRBV21-1 combines with J gene TRBJ1-1; the table gives TRBD1 as D, unverified against the DNA. TRBV21-1 is shown as a pseudogene. The clonotype originates from an adult who had recovered from COVID-19. Here the CDR3 DNA reads TGTGCCAGCAGCACCCCCCGGAGAACAGGGGGGTTTGCTTTCTTT. The encoded protein is CASSTPRRTGGFAFF.